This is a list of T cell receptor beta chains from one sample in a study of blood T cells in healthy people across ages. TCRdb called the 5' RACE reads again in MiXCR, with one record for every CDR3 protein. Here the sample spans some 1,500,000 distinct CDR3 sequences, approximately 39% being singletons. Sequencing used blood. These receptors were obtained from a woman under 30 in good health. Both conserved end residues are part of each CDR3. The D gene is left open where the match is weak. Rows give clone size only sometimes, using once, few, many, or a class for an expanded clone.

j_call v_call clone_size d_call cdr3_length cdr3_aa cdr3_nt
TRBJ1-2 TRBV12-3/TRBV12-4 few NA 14 CASSLVGDGYGYTF TGTGCCAGCAGTTTAGTAGGGGATGGCTATGGCTACACCTTC
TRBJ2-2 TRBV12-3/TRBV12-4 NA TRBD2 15 CASNLAATYYGELFF TGTGCCAGCAATCTAGCGGCGACGTACTACGGGGAGCTGTTTTTT
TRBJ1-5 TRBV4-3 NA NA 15 CASSQGRGGVQPQHF TGCGCCAGCAGCCAAGGCCGGGGAGGGGTCCAGCCCCAGCATTTT
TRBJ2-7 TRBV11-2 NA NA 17 CASSLVGGTDLIYGQYF TGTGCCAGCAGCTTGGTAGGAGGGACAGACCTCATCTACGGGCAGTACTTC
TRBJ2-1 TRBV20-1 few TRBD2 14 CSARGLAGCNEQFF TGCAGTGCTAGGGGGCTAGCGGGGTGCAATGAGCAGTTCTTC
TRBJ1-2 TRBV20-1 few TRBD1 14 CSAPRGQGAYGYTF TGCAGTGCACCTCGAGGACAGGGGGCCTATGGCTACACCTTC
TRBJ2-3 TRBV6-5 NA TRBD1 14 CASSPDRGRDTQYF TGTGCCAGCAGCCCAGACAGGGGGCGTGATACGCAGTATTTT
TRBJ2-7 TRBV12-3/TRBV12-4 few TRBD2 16 CASSLATGGSLYEQYF TGTGCCAGCAGTTTAGCGACGGGGGGGTCCCTCTACGAGCAGTACTTC
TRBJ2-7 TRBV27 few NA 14 CASSSARSSYGQYF TGTGCCAGCAGTTCGGCTAGAAGCTCCTACGGGCAGTACTTC
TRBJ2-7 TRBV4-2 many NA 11 CASSRDSEQYF TGTGCCAGCAGCCGAGATTCGGAGCAGTACTTC
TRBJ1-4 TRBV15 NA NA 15 CATSRAAGEDEKLFF TGTGCCACCAGCAGAGCTGCAGGGGAGGATGAAAAACTGTTTTTT
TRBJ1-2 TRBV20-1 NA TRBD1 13 CSARDRGIYGYTF TGCAGTGCCAGGGACAGGGGAATCTATGGCTACACCTTC
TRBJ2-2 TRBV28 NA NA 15 CASSWGRGATGELFF TGTGCCAGCAGTTGGGGCAGGGGGGCCACCGGGGAGCTGTTTTTT
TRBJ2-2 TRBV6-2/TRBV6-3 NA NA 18 CASSYSRNRAVDTGELFF TGTGCCAGCAGTTACTCGAGAAATCGGGCGGTGGACACCGGGGAGCTGTTTTTT
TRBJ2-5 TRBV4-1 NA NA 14 CASSDPGRKETQYF TGCGCCAGCAGCGACCCGGGACGGAAAGAGACCCAGTACTTC
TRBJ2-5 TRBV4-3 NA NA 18 CASSQEGGGLYRQETQYF TGCGCCAGCAGCCAAGAGGGAGGTGGACTTTACCGGCAGGAGACCCAGTACTTC
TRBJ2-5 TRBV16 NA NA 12 CASSQNPNEQYF TGTGCCAGCAGCCAAAACCCCAATGAGCAGTACTTC
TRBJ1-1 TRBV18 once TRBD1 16 CASSSFPGQGDTEAFF TGTGCCAGCTCATCTTTCCCGGGACAGGGGGACACTGAAGCTTTCTTT
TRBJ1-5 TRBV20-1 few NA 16 CSARDFGDPSNQPQHF TGCAGTGCTAGAGATTTTGGGGATCCTAGCAATCAGCCCCAGCATTTT
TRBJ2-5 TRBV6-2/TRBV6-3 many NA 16 CASSYLEGKKSETQYF TGTGCCAGCAGTTACCTAGAGGGCAAAAAATCTGAGACCCAGTACTTC
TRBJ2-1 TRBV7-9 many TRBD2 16 CASSLAASGKYNEQFF TGTGCCAGCAGCTTAGCTGCTAGCGGAAAATACAATGAGCAGTTCTTC
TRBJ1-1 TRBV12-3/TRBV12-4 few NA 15 CASSPAGRVATEAFF TGTGCCAGCAGTCCGGCCGGCAGGGTAGCAACTGAAGCTTTCTTT